This T cell receptor (beta chain) was observed in a study of cytomegalovirus exposure and HLA in healthy donors. Study-wide context: As released early, the data held 70 million to 100 million unique TCRs from HLA-typed donors.

PCR was performed using 60 Vbeta and 13 Jbeta primers. The protocol was immunoSEQ multiplex PCR, while the TCRdb copy is restricted to in-frame clones and leaves out a portion. Of fewer than 200,000 clones listed, roughly 87% were seen once; the top ten hold around 1%. V was clipped by 2 bases and J by 6 bases; unmatched bases: 9. This CDR3 is 16 amino acids long. CDR1 and CDR2 from the germline V gene are KGHSH and LQKENI. The sample was PBMCs. The source is a boy under 10 years old in good health and CMV-seronegative. The rearrangement uses TRBV18 and TRBJ2-2; 7 nucleotides match TRBD2. Here the CDR3 reads CASSPIGGRNSGELFF. DNA of the CDR3: TGTGCCAGCTCACCAATCGGCGGGAGAAACTCCGGGGAGCTGTTTTTT.